These 10 T cell receptor beta chains came from one sample sequenced in a study of blood T cell repertoires in COVID-19. Method: immunoSEQ multiplex PCR; TCRdb's copy keeps in-frame clones and lacks some. The repertoire holds a few hundred thousand clones, with approximately 86% as singletons. The specimen sequenced was PBMCs or T cells enriched from blood (not recorded which). The receptors here all came from a woman aged 40-49 years with acute COVID-19.

The sample holds one count of this clone. The chain uses TRBV25-1 and TRBJ1-1; 7 nucleotides agree with TRBD1. CDR1 MGHDK and CDR2 SYGVNS come from the germline V gene. This CDR3 has 14 amino acids. V gave up 6 bases and J gave up 0 bases; unmatched junction bases: 4. As DNA, the CDR3 is TGTGCCAGCAGATCGACAGGGCTGAACACTGAAGCTTTCTTT. Protein sequence: CASRSTGLNTEAFF.

V and J are TRBV19 and TRBJ1-3; tentative D call: TRBD1 (5 bases). V was trimmed by 2 bases and J by 1 base, leaving 12 bases between them. CDR1 and CDR2 (germline): LNHDA, SQIVND (reference sequence). The CDR3 loop spans 16 amino acids. CDR3 in DNA: TGTGCCAGTAGTATATATCCAGGGCAGTCTGGAAACACCATATATTTT. It yields the protein CASSIYPGQSGNTIYF.

This clone was counted once. V and J are TRBV28 and TRBJ1-3; 7 nucleotides match TRBD1. Germline values: CDR1 MDHEN, CDR2 SYDVKM. The CDR3 is 16 residues long. V was pared by 3 bases and J by 0 bases, with 5 bases of the junction left unmatched. CDR3 amino acids: CASSFGQALSGNTIYF. Here the CDR3 DNA reads TGTGCCAGCAGTTTTGGACAGGCTCTCTCTGGAAACACCATATATTTT.

In this sample, this clone turned up a few times. The rearrangement links TRBV7-8 to TRBJ1-5; 7 bases line up with TRBD1. V lost 2 bases, J lost 4 bases, and 11 bases stayed unmatched. The germline gives CDR1 SGHVS, CDR2 FQNEAQ. The CDR3 covers 17 residues. CDR3 amino acids: CASSLNSGTVGNQPQHF. The CDR3 DNA follows: TGTGCCAGCAGCTTAAATTCTGGGACAGTAGGAAATCAGCCCCAGCATTTT.

CDR3 coding DNA: TGCAGCGTTCAGGGAAACACTGAAGCTTTCTTT. Encoded protein: CSVQGNTEAFF. The J gene is TRBJ1-1, the V gene TRBV29-1, with a possible D match to TRBD1 (5 bases). CDR3 length: 11 residues. Germline V gene sequence: CDR1 SQVTM, CDR2 ANQGSEA. Between the trimmed V and J ends, which lost 5 bases and 2 bases, there was a span of 6 bases. Combining the CDR3 with reference TRBV29-1 and TRBJ1-1 gives the whole variable domain SAVISQKPSRDICQRGTSLTIQCQVDSQVTMMFWYRQQPGQSLTLIATANQGSEATYESGFVIDKFPISRPNLTFSTLTVSNMSPEDSSIYLCSVQGNTEAFFGQGTRLTVV.

The chain uses TRBV6-1 and TRBJ1-2; perhaps TRBD1 as D (5 bases). CDR1 MNHNS and CDR2 SASEGT come from the germline V gene. Trimming left V 3 bases short and J 1 base short, with 9 bases between. CDR3 length equals 14 residues. The CDR3 loop reads CASSDLQVNYGYTF. The DNA of the CDR3 is TGTGCCAGCAGTGATTTACAGGTTAACTATGGCTACACCTTC.

Notes on this clone: At one end, the junction sequence differs from germline, possibly due to a read error. The chain links TRBV7-7 to TRBJ2-3; D ambiguous. Germline assignment: CDR1 SSHAT and CDR2 FNYEAQ (reference sequence). CDR3 length equals 15 residues. The CDR3 sequence is CASSLGEALTDTQYF. In DNA, the CDR3 is TGTGCTAGCAGCTTAGGAGAGGCCTTAACAGATACGCAGTATTTT.

The chain is built from TRBV21-1 and TRBJ2-7; the D call of TRBD1 is as the table states it, not checked on the DNA. TRBV21-1 is a recognized pseudogene. This CDR3 has 16 amino acids. Here the CDR3 reads CASSNQNLGQGREQYF. The CDR3 nucleotides are TGTGCCAGCAGCAACCAGAACCTCGGACAGGGGCGCGAGCAGTACTTC.

The chain couples TRBV10-1 to TRBJ1-5; tentatively, D is TRBD1 (6 bases). Germline CDR1 and CDR2: WNHNN and SYGVQD (reference sequence). The V gene lost 5 bases and the J gene lost 2 bases, with 10 bases spanning the gap. The CDR3 runs to 14 residues. As DNA, the CDR3 is TGCGCCAGCAGTTGGTCAGGGGGCAATCAGCCCCAGCATTTT. Translation gives CASSWSGGNQPQHF.

This chain links TRBV7-6 with TRBJ1-4; the D is unclear. CDR1 SGHVS and CDR2 FNYEAQ come from the germline V gene. This CDR3 spans 14 amino acids. The ends were cut back, 3 bases at V and 0 bases at J, with 5 bases in the middle. The CDR3 sequence: CASSLRATNEKLFF. The CDR3 DNA follows: TGTGCCAGCAGCTTGCGGGCAACTAATGAAAAACTGTTTTTT.